The 4 T cell receptor beta chains below come from one sample, sequenced in a study of blood T cell repertoires in COVID-19. The assay was immunoSEQ multiplex PCR, and TCRdb's table has in-frame clones only and misses some. The sample contains around 100,000 clones, roughly 87% of which appear only once. The sequencing sample was made of peripheral blood. The origin of the receptors is a woman at least 80 years old with acute or convalescent COVID-19.

The rearrangement links TRBV11-2 to TRBJ2-2; 8 positions agree with TRBD1. J lost 4 bases, V lost 3 bases, and 10 bases had no gene match. Germline V gene lookup returns CDR1 SGHAT and CDR2 FQNNGV. The CDR3 is made up of 17 amino acids. The CDR3 protein is CASSFLPPGQATGELFF. The CDR3, as DNA: TGTGCCAGCAGCTTTTTGCCTCCGGGACAGGCCACCGGGGAGCTGTTTTTT. The complete variable domain, with remaining parts taken from reference TRBV11-2 and TRBJ2-2, reads EAGVAQSPRYKIIEKRQSVAFWCNPISGHATLYWYQQILGQGPKLLIQFQNNGVVDDSQLPKDRFSAERLKGVDSTLKIQPAKLEDSAVYLCASSFLPPGQATGELFFGEGSRLTVL.

This clone was seen a single time. The rearrangement uses TRBV3-1 (or the pseudogene TRBV3-2) and TRBJ1-1; D not certain. Trimming removed 1 base from V and 3 bases from J, with 12 bases in between. This CDR3 is 15 amino acids long. Germline V gene data show CDR1 as LGHDT and CDR2 as YNNKEL (reference sequence). CDR3 region: CASSQGSASYTEAFF. In DNA, the CDR3 is TGTGCCAGCAGCCAAGGGAGTGCCTCCTACACTGAAGCTTTCTTT.

The table lists this clone with a few counts. The chain uses TRBV6-2 or TRBV6-3 and TRBJ1-2; no clear D. Trimming took 6 bases from V and 4 from J, leaving 21 bases between them. The CDR3 runs to 16 residues. Germline CDR1 is MNHEY and CDR2 is SVGEGT. CDR3 in amino acids: CASSPPRHREGYGYTF. The DNA of the CDR3 is TGTGCCAGCAGCCCCCCAAGGCACAGAGAGGGCTATGGCTACACCTTC.

The chain has TRBV14 and TRBJ1-4; D gene uncertain. The length of the CDR3 is 15 residues. The germline V and J ends were trimmed by 3 bases and 1 base, with 9 bases remaining between them. Germline assignment: CDR1 SGHDN and CDR2 FVKESK. CDR3 coding DNA: TGTGCCAGCAGCCAGAGGTTGGGAACTAATGAAAAACTGTTTTTT. It yields the protein CASSQRLGTNEKLFF.